The present T cell receptor (beta chain) was sequenced within a study of graft-versus-host responses after intestinal transplantation. V was shortened by 3 bases and J by 0 bases, with 13 bases between the two germline ends. Per the germline V gene, CDR1 is SGHNT and CDR2 is YYREEE (reference sequence). This CDR3 comprises 15 residues. Clones were sequenced by immunoSEQ multiplex PCR, and TCRdb holds only the in-frame ones, with some missing. The data show roughly 40,000 clones, 80% to 95% seen once. The chain is built from TRBV5-4 and TRBJ2-7, with a tentative D call TRBD2 (6 bases). Sample: PBMCs, taken less than 750 days after intestinal transplantation. The source is a human patient who received an intestinal transplant, so some T cells may come from the graft donor. The chain's CDR3 is CASSWLGGTSYEQYF. Here the CDR3 DNA reads TGTGCCAGCAGCTGGCTGGGGGGTACCTCCTACGAGCAGTACTTC.